Detailed here is one T cell receptor beta chain. Its antigen is unknown. Read coverage stops 3 residues before the CDR3 terminus; the germline J gene supplies the remainder. Repertoires were generated with immunoSEQ multiplex PCR, while TCRdb's copy carries only in-frame clones and drops some. This table lists tens of thousands of clones. V trimming: 6 bases; J trimming: 4 bases; junction bases outside the gene matches: 8. This CDR3 region has 15 residues. Germline V CDR1 and CDR2: SGHNT, YYREEE (reference sequence). This sample was included in a study of T cells in women clearing cervical HPV infection. Across the whole study: Women with histologically confirmed HPV16-related CIN3 or worse, 2 with invasive cancer, served as cases.

Points from the study as a whole: Combining TCR richness with V gene abundances gave 0.65 to 0.85 AUC. Repertoire richness, not evenness, was significantly elevated in CIN3+ cases versus controls. Associations may precede or follow infection; HPV-specific or memory T cells were not isolated.

The chain employs TRBV5-4 and TRBJ2-3; 10 bases agree with TRBD2. Sequenced: blood buffy coat. The sequence came from a woman between 18 and 70 years old with a cervical HPV16 infection that either progressed to CIN3+ or cleared (not recorded which). The sequenced part of the CDR3 DNA is TGTGCCAGCAATTCAATAGCGGGAGGAGCAGATACG. The encoded protein is CASNSIAGGADT. Given in full, the CDR3 is CASNSIAGGADTQYF. Full variable domain (outside the CDR3, taken from reference TRBV5-4 and TRBJ2-3): ETGVTQSPTHLIKTRGQQVTLRCSSQSGHNTVSWYQQALGQGPQFIFQYYREEENGRGNFPPRFSGLQFPNYSSELNVNALELDDSALYLCASNSIAGGADTQYFGPGTRLTVL.